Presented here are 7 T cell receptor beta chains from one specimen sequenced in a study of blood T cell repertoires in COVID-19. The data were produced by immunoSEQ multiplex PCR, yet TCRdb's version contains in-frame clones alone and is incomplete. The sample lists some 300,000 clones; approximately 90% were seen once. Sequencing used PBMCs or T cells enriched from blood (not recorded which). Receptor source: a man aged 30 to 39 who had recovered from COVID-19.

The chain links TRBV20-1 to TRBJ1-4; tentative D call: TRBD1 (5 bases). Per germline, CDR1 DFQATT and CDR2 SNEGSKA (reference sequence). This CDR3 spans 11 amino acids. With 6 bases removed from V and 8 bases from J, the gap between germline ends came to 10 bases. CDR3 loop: CSASAGEKLFF. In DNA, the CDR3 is TGCAGTGCGAGTGCAGGGGAAAAACTGTTTTTT.

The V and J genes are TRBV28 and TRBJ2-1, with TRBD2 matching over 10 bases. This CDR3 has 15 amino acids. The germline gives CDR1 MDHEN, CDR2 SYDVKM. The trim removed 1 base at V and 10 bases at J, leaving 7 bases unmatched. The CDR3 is CASSLSSGGAREQFF. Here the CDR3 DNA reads TGTGCCAGCAGTTTATCCAGCGGGGGGGCCCGCGAGCAGTTCTTC. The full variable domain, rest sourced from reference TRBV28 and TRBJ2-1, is DVKVTQSSRYLVKRTGEKVFLECVQDMDHENMFWYRQDPGLGLRLIYFSYDVKMKEKGDIPEGYSVSREKKERFSLILESASTNQTSMYLCASSLSSGGAREQFFGPGTRLTVL.

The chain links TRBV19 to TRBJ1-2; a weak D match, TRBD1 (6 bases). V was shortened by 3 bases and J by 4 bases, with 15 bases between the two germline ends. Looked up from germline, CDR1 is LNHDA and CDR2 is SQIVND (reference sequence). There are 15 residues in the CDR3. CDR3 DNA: TGTGCCAGTAGTATGGGCGGACAGACCAGCTATGGCTACACCTTC. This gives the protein CASSMGGQTSYGYTF. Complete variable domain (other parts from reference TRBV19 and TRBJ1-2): DGGITQSPKYLFRKEGQNVTLSCEQNLNHDAMYWYRQDPGQGLRLIYYSQIVNDFQKGDIAEGYSVSREKKESFPLTVTSAQKNPTAFYLCASSMGGQTSYGYTFGSGTRLTVV.

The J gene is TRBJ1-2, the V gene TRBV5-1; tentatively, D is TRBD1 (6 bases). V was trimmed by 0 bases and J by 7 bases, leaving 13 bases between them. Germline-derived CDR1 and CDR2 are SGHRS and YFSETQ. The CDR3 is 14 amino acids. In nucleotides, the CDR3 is TGCGCCAGCAGCTTGGAACAGGGCAGGCGTGGCTACACCTTC. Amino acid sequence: CASSLEQGRRGYTF.

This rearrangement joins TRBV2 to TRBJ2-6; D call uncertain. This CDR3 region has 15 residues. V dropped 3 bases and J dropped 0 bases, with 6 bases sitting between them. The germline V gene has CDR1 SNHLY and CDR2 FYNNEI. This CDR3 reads CASSDQRSGANVLTF. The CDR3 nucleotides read TGTGCCAGCAGTGACCAGCGCTCTGGGGCCAACGTCCTGACTTTC.

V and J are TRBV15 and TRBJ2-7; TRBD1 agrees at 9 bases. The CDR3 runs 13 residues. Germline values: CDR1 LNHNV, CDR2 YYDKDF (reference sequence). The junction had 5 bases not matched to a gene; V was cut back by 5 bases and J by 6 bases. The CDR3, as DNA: TGTGCCACCAGCGGATGGACAGGGGCCGAGCAGTACTTC. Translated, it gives CATSGWTGAEQYF.

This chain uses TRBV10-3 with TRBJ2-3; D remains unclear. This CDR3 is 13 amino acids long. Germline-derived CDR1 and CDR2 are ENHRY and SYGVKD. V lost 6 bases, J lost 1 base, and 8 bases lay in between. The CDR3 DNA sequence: TGTGCCATCAGGCAGGATGGCACAGATACGCAGTATTTT. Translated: CAIRQDGTDTQYF.